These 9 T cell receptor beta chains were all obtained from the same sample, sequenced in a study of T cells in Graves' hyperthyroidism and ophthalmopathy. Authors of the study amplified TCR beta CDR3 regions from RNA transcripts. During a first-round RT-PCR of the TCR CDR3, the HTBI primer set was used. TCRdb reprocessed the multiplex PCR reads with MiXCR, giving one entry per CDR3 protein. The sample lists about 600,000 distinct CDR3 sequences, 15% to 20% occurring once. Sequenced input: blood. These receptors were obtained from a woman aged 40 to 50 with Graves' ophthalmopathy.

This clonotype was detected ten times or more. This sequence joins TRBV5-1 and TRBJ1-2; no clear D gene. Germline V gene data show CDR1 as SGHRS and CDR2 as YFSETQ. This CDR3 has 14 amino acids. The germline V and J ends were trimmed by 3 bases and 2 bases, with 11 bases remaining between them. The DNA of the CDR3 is TGCGCCAGCAGCTCCGGGCAGCCCAACTATGGCTACACCTTC. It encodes CASSSGQPNYGYTF.

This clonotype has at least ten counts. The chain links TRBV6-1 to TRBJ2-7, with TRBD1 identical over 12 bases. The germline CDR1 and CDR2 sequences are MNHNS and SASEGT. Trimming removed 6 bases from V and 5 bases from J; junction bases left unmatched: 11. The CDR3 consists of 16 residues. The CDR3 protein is CASSPETGTGGDEQYF. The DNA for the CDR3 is TGTGCCAGCAGCCCAGAGACCGGGACAGGGGGCGACGAGCAGTACTTC.

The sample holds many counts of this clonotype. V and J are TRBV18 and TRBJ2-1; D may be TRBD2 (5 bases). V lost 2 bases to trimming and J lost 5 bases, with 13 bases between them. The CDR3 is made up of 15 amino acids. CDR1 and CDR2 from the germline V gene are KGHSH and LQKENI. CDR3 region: CASSPRSGYNNEQFF. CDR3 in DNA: TGTGCCAGCTCACCAAGGTCGGGATACAACAATGAGCAGTTCTTC.

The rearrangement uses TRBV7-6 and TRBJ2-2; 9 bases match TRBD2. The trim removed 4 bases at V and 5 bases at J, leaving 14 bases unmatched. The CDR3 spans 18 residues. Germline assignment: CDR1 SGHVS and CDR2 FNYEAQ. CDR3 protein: CASSSGTRAGGWTGELFF. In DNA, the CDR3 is TGTGCCAGCAGCTCGGGAACGCGAGCGGGAGGATGGACCGGGGAGCTGTTTTTT. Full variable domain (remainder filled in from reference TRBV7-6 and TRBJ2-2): GAGVSQSPRYKVTKRGQDVALRCDPISGHVSLYWYRQALGQGPEFLTYFNYEAQQDKSGLPNDRFSAERPEGSISTLTIQRTEQRDSAMYRCASSSGTRAGGWTGELFFGEGSRLTVL.

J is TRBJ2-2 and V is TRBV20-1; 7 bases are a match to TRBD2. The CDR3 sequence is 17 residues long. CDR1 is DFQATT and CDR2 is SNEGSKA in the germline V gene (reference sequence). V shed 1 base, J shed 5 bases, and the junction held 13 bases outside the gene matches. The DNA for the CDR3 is TGCAGTGCTAGAGGGGGCGAATGGACGGGGGGAACCGGGGAGCTGTTTTTT. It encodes CSARGGEWTGGTGELFF.

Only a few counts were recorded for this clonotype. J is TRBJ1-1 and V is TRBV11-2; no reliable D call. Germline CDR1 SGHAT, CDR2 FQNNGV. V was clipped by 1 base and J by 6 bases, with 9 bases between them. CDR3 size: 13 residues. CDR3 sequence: CASSLGGQSEAFF. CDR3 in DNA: TGTGCCAGCAGCTTAGGTGGTCAGTCTGAAGCTTTCTTT.

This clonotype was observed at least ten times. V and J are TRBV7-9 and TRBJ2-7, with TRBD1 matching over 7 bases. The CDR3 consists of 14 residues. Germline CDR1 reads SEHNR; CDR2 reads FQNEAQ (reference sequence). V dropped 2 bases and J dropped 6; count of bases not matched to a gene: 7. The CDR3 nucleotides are TGTGCCAGCAGCTTACACCGGGACAGACCCGAGCAGTACTTC. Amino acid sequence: CASSLHRDRPEQYF.

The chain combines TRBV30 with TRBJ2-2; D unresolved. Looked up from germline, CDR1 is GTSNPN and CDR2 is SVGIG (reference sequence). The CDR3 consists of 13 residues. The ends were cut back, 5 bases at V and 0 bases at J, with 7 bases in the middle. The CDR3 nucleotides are TGTGCCTGGCAGTATACGAACACCGGGGAGCTGTTTTTT. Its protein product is CAWQYTNTGELFF.

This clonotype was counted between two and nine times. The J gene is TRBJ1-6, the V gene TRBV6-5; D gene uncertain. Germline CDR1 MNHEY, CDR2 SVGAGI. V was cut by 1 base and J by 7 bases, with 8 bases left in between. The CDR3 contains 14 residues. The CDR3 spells CASSYLTENSPLHF. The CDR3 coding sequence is TGTGCCAGCAGTTACTTGACGGAGAATTCACCCCTCCACTTT.